Here is one T cell receptor beta chain with its context. This record comes from a study of blood T cell repertoires in COVID-19. About the research overall: Acute-phase and convalescent COVID-19 samples originated in the United States, Italy and Spain.

Per the germline V gene, CDR1 is MNHEY and CDR2 is SVGAGI. The CDR3 runs to 13 residues. With V trimmed by 6 bases and J by 3 bases, 5 bases remained unmatched. In the authors' methods: Nucleated cell counts were estimated from reference gene primer amplification. Assay used: immunoSEQ multiplex PCR; TCRdb lists only in-frame clones, some missing. V, J and clone size are those of that table, while D and trimming were read from the DNA. The table lists over 250,000 clones, around 82% of them singletons. The receptor was isolated from a woman between 45 and 60 years old who had recovered from COVID-19. The chain has TRBV6-5 and TRBJ2-7, with 7 bases identical to TRBD1. Source material: peripheral blood. CDR3: CASRQGQYYEQYF. The CDR3 bases are TGTGCCAGCAGGCAGGGACAGTACTACGAGCAGTACTTC.